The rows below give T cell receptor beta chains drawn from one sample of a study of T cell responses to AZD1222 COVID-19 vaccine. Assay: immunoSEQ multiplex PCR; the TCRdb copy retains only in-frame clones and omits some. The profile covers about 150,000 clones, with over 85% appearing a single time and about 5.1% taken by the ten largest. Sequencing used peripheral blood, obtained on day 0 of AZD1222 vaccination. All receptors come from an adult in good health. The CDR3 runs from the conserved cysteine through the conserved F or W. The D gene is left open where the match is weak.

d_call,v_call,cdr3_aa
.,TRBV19,CASSTSRKQETQYF
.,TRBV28,CASSLDRYYGYTF
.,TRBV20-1,CSAFRSEQFF
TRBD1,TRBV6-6,CASSPTAGQGFGNYGYTF
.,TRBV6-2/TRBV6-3,CASSYLPYRPNQPQHF
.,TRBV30,CAWSASGEQPQHF
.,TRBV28,CASSSVEADRNQPQHF
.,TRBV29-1,CSVSRVGETEAFF
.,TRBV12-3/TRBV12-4,CASSLTLRAEAFF
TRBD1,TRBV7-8,CASSSTGGLDGYTF
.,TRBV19,CASSTQGYEQYF
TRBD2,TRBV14,CASSQRSGRRLYNEQFF
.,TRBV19,CASSGPNSPLHF
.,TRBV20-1,CSARSADTQYF
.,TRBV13,CASRTGKGVPYNEQFF
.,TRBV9,CASSVAYGTEQYF
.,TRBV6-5,CASSFEGAANEKLFF
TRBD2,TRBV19,CASSTRGSGSPTDTQYF
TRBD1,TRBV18,CASSRTGVRKSTNEKLFF
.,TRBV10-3,CAISAAGGYTF
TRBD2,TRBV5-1,CASSLASGSWRETQYF
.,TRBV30,CAASAGALTEAFF
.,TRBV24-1,CATSAGRYYEQYF
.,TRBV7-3,CASSLDGGANTGELFF
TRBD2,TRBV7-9,CASSLKGLAVAVYNEQFF
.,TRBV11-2,CASSLGAGYGYTF
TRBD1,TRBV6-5,CASRKPGQGVRGYTF
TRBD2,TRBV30,CAWSGSGRSQETQYF
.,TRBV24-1,CATSEAGKDTQYF
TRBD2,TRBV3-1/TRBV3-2,CASSRYQREGGEQFF
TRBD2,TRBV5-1,CASTGLVNPGELFF
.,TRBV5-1,CASSFIGTHNEQFF
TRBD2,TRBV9,CASSEGTSGRDTQYF
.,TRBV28,CASTLGGPNNQPQHF
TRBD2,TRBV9,CASTPGLGQSTDTQYF
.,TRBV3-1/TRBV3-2,CASSQVGNQPQHF
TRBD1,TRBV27,CASSLSAGGYQPQHF
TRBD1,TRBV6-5,CASSPPTGAMKGYTF
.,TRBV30,CAWSRSGVEQFF
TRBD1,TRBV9,CASSVRGTGGAGETQYF
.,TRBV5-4,CASGRGNTIYF
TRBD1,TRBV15,CATSRDLGQGSNQPQHF
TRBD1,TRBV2,CASSVETGGNTEAFF
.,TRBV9,CASSVGEGVHYGYTF
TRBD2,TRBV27,CASSLFGGASYEQYF
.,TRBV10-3,CAISPDSDSYGYTF
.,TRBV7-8,CASSTRDTQARGYTF